This paragraph covers one TCR beta chain sequence. The antigen remains unidentified. Extracted RNA was reverse transcribed, and the resulting cDNA served as sequencing template. Produced via immunoSEQ multiplex PCR; TCRdb's table is partial and in-frame only. The sample includes about 140,000 clones, roughly nine tenths seen only once; the top ten take 13%. This sample was taken from a study of CD8+ T cells in alopecia areata. The study, taken as a whole, reports: On tofacitinib, scalp clonality and expanded CD8+ clones among top 100 fell significantly.

The CDR3 is made up of 18 amino acids. V dropped 5 bases and J dropped 0; count of bases not matched to a gene: 6. Per germline, CDR1 SGHVS and CDR2 FQNEAQ. Treatment indicated: oral pan-JAK inhibitor, 5-10 mg twice daily. This specimen was CD8+ T cells sorted from blood, taken at week 4, from a patient treated with tofacitinib. This rearrangement joins TRBV7-8 to TRBJ2-2; 13 nucleotides match TRBD2. The TCR sequence derives from a human donor with alopecia areata. The CDR3 DNA is TGTGCCAGCAGCGGCCGGACTAGCGGGGGCCCGAACACCGGGGAGCTGTTTTTT. As protein: CASSGRTSGGPNTGELFF.